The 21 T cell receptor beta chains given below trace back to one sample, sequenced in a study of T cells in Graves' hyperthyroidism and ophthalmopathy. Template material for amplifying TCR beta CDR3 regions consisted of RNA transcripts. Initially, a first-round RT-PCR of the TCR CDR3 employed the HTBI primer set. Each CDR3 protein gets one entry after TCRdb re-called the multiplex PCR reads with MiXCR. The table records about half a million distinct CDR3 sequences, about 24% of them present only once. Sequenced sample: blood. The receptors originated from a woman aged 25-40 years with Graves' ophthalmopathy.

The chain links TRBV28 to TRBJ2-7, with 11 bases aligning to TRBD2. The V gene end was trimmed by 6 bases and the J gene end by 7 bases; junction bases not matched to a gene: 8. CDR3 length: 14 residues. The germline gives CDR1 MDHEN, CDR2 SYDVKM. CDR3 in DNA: TGTGCCAGCAGCACTAGCGGGAGACGGGAGGAGCAGTACTTC. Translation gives CASSTSGRREEQYF.

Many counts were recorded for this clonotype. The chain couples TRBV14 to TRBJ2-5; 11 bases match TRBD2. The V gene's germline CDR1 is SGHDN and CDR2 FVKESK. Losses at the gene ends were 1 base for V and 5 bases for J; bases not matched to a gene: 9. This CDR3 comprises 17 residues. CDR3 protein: CASSQGFTSGGVETQYF. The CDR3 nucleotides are TGTGCCAGCAGCCAAGGTTTTACTAGCGGGGGTGTGGAGACCCAGTACTTC.

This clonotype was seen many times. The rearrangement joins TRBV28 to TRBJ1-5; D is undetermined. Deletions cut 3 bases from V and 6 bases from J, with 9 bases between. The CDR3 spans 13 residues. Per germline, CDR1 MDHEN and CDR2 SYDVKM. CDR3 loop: CASSLESGQPQHF. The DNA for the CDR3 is TGTGCCAGCAGTTTGGAGTCGGGTCAGCCCCAGCATTTT.

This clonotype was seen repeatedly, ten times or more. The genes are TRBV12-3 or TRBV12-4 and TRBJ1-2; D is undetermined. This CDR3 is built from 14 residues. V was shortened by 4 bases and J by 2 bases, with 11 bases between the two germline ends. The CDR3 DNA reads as TGTGCCAGCAGTTCTATAACACGGAACTATGGCTACACCTTC. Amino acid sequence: CASSSITRNYGYTF.

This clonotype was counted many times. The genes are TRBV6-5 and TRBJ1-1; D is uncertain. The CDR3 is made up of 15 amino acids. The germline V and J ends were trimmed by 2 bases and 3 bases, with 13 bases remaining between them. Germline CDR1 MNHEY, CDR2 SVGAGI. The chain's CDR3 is CASSYPRAGYTEAFF. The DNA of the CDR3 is TGTGCCAGCAGTTACCCAAGGGCCGGGTACACTGAAGCTTTCTTT.

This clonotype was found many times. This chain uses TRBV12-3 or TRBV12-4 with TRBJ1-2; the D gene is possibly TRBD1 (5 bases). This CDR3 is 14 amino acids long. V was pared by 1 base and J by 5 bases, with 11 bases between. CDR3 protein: CASSLGRGIYGYTF. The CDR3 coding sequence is TGTGCCAGCAGTTTAGGACGGGGGATTTATGGCTACACCTTC.

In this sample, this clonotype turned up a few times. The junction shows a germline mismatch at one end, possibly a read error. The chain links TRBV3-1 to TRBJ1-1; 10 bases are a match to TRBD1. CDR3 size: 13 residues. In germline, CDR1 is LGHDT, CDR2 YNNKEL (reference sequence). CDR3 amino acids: CASSQGQGTGAFF. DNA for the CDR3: TGTGCCAGCAGTCAGGGACAGGGGACTGGAGCTTTCTTT.

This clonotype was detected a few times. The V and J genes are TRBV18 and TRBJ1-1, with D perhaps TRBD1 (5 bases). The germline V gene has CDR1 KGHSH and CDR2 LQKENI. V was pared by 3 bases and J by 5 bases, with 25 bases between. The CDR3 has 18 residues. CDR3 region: CASSPAAGRAVGRTEAFF. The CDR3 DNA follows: TGTGCCAGCTCACCGGCTGCGGGGCGAGCGGTTGGTAGGACTGAAGCTTTCTTT.

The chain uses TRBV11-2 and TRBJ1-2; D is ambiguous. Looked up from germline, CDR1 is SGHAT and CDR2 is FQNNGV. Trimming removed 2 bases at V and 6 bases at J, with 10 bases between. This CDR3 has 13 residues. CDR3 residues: CASSLSPFDGYTF. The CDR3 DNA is TGTGCCAGCAGCTTATCACCCTTCGATGGCTACACCTTC.

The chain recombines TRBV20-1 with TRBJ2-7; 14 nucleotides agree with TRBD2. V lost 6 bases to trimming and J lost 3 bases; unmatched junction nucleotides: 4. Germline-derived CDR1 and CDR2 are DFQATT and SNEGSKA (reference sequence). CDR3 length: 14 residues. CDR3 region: CSADGTSGSYEQYF. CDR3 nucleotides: TGCAGTGCGGACGGGACTAGCGGGAGCTACGAGCAGTACTTC.

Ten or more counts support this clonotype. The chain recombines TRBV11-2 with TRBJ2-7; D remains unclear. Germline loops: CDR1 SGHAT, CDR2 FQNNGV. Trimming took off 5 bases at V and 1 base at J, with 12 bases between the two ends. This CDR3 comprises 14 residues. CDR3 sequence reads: CASSLPYISYEQYF. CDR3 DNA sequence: TGTGCCAGCAGCCTACCGTATATTTCCTACGAGCAGTACTTC.

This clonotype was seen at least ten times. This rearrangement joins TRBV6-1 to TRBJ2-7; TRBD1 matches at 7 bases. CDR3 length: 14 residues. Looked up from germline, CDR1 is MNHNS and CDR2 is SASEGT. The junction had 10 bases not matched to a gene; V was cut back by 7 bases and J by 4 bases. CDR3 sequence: CASTKQQGRYEQYF. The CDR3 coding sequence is TGTGCCAGCACCAAACAACAGGGGCGATACGAGCAGTACTTC.

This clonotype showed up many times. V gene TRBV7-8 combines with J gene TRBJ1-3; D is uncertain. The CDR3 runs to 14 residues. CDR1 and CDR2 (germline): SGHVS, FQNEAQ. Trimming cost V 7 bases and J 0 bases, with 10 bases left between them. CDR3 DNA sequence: TGTGCCAGCACCCCTCGGGTCTCTGGAAACACCATATATTTT. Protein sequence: CASTPRVSGNTIYF. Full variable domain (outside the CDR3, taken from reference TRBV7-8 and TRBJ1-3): GAGVSQSPRYKVAKRGQDVALRCDPISGHVSLFWYQQALGQGPEFLTYFQNEAQLDKSGLPSDRFFAERPEGSVSTLKIQRTQQEDSAVYLCASTPRVSGNTIYFGEGSWLTVV.

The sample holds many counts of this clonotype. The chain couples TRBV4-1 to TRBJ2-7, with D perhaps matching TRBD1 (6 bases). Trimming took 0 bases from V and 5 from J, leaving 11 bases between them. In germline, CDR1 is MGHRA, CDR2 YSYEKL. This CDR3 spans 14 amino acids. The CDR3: CASSQDLRTDEQYF. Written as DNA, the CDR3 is TGCGCCAGCAGCCAAGATCTACGGACAGACGAGCAGTACTTC.

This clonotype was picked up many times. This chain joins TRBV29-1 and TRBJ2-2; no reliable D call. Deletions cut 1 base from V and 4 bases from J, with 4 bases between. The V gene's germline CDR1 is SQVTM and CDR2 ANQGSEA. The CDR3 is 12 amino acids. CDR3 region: CSVEGITGELFF. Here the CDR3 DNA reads TGCAGCGTTGAAGGTATCACCGGGGAGCTGTTTTTT.

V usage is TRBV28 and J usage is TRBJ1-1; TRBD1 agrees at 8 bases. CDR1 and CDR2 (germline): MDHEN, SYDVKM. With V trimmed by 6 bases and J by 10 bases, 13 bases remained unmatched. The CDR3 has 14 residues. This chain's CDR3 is CASSPGGYLNRAFF. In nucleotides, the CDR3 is TGTGCCAGCAGCCCAGGGGGCTACTTGAACAGAGCTTTCTTT.

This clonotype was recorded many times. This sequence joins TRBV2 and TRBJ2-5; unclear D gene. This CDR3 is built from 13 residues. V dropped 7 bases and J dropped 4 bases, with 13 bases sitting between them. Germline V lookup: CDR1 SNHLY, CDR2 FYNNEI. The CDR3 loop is CASTEGPGETQYF. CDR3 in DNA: TGTGCCAGCACCGAAGGACCGGGAGAGACCCAGTACTTC.

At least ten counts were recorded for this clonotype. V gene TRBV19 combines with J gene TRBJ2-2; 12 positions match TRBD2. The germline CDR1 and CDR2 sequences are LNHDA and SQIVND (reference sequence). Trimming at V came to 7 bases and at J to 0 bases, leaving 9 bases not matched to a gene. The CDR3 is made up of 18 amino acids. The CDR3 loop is CASTKYLAGGPNTGELFF. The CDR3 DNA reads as TGTGCCAGTACCAAATACCTAGCGGGGGGGCCGAACACCGGGGAGCTGTTTTTT.

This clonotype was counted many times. CDR3 sequence (DNA): TGTGCCAGCAGCTTATTTGTCCAGGGGGGAACCGGGGAGCTGTTTTTT. Amino acids: CASSLFVQGGTGELFF. The gene calls are TRBV11-2 and TRBJ2-2; a weak D match, TRBD1 (7 bases). Germline assignment: CDR1 SGHAT and CDR2 FQNNGV. The V gene lost 2 bases and the J gene lost 5 bases, with 15 bases spanning the gap. The CDR3 covers 16 residues.

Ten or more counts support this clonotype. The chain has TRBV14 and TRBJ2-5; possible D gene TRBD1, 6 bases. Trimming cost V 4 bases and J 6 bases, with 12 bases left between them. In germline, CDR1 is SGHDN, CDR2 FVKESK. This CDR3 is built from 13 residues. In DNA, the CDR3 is TGTGCCAGCAGCCGGACAGCCGCCAAGACCCAGTACTTC. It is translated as CASSRTAAKTQYF.

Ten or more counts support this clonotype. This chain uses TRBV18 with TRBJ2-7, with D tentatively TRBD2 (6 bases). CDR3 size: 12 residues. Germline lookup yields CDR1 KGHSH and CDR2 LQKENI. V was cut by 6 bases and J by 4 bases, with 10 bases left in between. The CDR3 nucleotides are TGTGCCAGCTCGCCGGGGGAGTACGAGCAGTACTTC. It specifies CASSPGEYEQYF.